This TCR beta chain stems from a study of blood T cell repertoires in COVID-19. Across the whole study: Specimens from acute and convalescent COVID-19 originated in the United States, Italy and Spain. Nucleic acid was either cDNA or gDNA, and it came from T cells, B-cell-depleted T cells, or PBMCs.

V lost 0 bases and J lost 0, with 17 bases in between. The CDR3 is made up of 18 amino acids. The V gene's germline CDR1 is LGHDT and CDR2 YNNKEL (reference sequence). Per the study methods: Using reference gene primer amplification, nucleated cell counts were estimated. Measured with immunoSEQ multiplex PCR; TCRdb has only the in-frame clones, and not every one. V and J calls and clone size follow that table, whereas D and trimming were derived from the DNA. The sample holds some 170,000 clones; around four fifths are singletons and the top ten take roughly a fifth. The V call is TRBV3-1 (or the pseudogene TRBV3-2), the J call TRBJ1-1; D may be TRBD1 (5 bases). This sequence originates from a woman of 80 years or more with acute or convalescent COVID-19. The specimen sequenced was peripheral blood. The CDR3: CASSQDLGGTSLNTEAFF. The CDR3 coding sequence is TGTGCCAGCAGCCAAGATCTGGGAGGGACCTCTCTGAACACTGAAGCTTTCTTT.